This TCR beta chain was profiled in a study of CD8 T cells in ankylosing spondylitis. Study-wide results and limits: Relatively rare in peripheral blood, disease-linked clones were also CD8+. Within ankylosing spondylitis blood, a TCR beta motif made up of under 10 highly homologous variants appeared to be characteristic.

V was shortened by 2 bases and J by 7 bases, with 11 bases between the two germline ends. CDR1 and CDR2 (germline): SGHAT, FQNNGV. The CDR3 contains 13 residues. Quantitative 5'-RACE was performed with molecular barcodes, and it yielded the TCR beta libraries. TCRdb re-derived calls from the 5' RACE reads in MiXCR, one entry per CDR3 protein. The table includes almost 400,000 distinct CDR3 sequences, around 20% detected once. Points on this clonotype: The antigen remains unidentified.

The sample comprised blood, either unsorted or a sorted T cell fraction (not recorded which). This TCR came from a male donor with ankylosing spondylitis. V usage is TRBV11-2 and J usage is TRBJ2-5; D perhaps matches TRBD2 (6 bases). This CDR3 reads CASSLRRDGTQYF. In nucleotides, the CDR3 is TGTGCCAGCAGCTTAAGGAGGGATGGGACCCAGTACTTC.